The next 28 T cell receptor beta chains were all read from a single sample in a study of early T cells in non-severe SARS-CoV-2 infection. TCRdb itself ran the 5' RACE reads through MiXCR, one entry per CDR3 protein. The sample holds tens of thousands of distinct CDR3 sequences, around 15% seen once. Sequencing used whole blood. These receptors were obtained from an adult who was a healthcare worker with PCR-confirmed SARS-CoV-2 infection or an uninfected control (not recorded which).

V gene TRBV28 combines with J gene TRBJ1-5; 9 nucleotides line up with TRBD1. CDR1 is MDHEN, CDR2 SYDVKM, per germline. V shed 8 bases, J shed 6 bases, and the junction held 2 bases outside the gene matches. The CDR3 is 12 residues long. CDR3 in DNA: TGTGCCAGCGGGACAGGGATTCAGCCCCAGCATTTT. It translates to CASGTGIQPQHF. Full variable domain (outside the CDR3, taken from reference TRBV28 and TRBJ1-5): DVKVTQSSRYLVKRTGEKVFLECVQDMDHENMFWYRQDPGLGLRLIYFSYDVKMKEKGDIPEGYSVSREKKERFSLILESASTNQTSMYLCASGTGIQPQHFGDGTRLSIL.

The CDR3 nucleotides read TGTGCCAGCAGCTTAGACGGTCCTTACACTGAAGCTTTCTTT. As protein: CASSLDGPYTEAFF. The chain has TRBV7-6 and TRBJ1-1; D call uncertain. The CDR3 covers 14 residues. From germline, CDR1 is SGHVS and CDR2 FNYEAQ. V shed 1 base and J shed 3 bases, with 9 bases lying between them.

This clonotype appeared a single time. V usage is TRBV29-1 and J usage is TRBJ2-1; 8 bases map to TRBD2. This CDR3 has 13 amino acids. Germline V CDR1 and CDR2: SQVTM, ANQGSEA. With 4 bases clipped from V and 3 bases from J, the junction kept 2 bases outside the gene matches. CDR3 DNA: TGCAGCGTTGTTGGGACTAGCTACAATGAGCAGTTCTTC. Encoded protein: CSVVGTSYNEQFF.

The chain couples TRBV18 to TRBJ2-5, with D perhaps matching TRBD1 (6 bases). This CDR3 region has 14 residues. V lost 4 bases and J 3 bases, leaving 12 bases between the germline ends. Germline-derived CDR1 and CDR2 are KGHSH and LQKENI. CDR3 in DNA: TGTGCCAGCTCACGCCAAGGGGGAGAAGAGACCCAGTACTTC. Protein sequence: CASSRQGGEETQYF.

The CDR3 nucleotides are TGTGCCACCAGCAGGCGACTAGCGGGGCAAGAGACCCAGTACTTC. Amino acid sequence: CATSRRLAGQETQYF. The gene calls are TRBV15 and TRBJ2-5; 11 positions match TRBD2. CDR1 is LNHNV and CDR2 is YYDKDF in the germline V gene (reference sequence). The V and J ends lost 3 bases and 2 bases, in that order; junction bases with no gene match: 2. This CDR3 is 15 amino acids long.

This clonotype turned up a few times. The V and J genes are TRBV5-1 and TRBJ2-7; possibly TRBD1 for D (6 bases). CDR3 length equals 14 residues. CDR1 SGHRS and CDR2 YFSETQ come from the germline V gene. With 4 bases removed from V and 5 bases from J, the gap between germline ends came to 16 bases. CDR3 amino acids: CASSTGTPPHEQYF. CDR3 nucleotide sequence: TGCGCCAGCAGCACCGGGACACCGCCCCACGAGCAGTACTTC.

To note about this clonotype: Being one base from a much bigger clone, this may be a read error. The genes are TRBV7-2 and TRBJ2-7; D is unclear. V gave up 5 bases and J gave up 1 base, with 12 bases separating them. The CDR3 has 14 residues. Germline-derived CDR1 and CDR2 are SGHTA and FQGNSA. The CDR3 sequence is CASSPWTSSYEQYF. DNA of the CDR3: TGTGCCAGCAGCCCATGGACGAGTTCCTACGAGCAGTACTTC.

The V and J genes are TRBV2 and TRBJ1-6; 8 bases map to TRBD1. Germline CDR1 SNHLY, CDR2 FYNNEI. The CDR3 length is 16 residues. Trimming took 6 bases from V and 7 from J; bases not matched to a gene: 11. CDR3 nucleotides: TGTGCCAGCAGGGGAATGACAGGGGAATTAAATTCACCCCTCCACTTT. Translating gives CASRGMTGELNSPLHF.

This chain uses TRBV24-1 with TRBJ2-2; 13 nucleotides align to TRBD2. Germline values: CDR1 KGHDR, CDR2 SFDVKD. The J segment lost 4 bases and the V segment lost 2 bases, leaving 0 bases of the junction unmatched. The CDR3 has 16 residues. The CDR3 nucleotides are TGTGCCACCAGTGATTGGACTAGCGGGAGCACCGGGGAGCTGTTTTTT. Its translation is CATSDWTSGSTGELFF.

This chain connects TRBV7-9 to TRBJ2-3, with D unclear. The CDR3 sequence is 12 residues long. Germline V gives CDR1 SEHNR, CDR2 FQNEAQ (reference sequence). With 2 bases removed from V and 10 bases from J, the gap between germline ends came to 10 bases. The CDR3 DNA reads TGTGCCAGCAGCTTATTAGGTATTCCGCAGTATTTT. It specifies CASSLLGIPQYF.

This clonotype was detected ten times or more. The chain employs TRBV18 and TRBJ2-3, with D unresolved. Per the germline V gene, CDR1 is KGHSH and CDR2 is LQKENI. With 6 bases removed from V and 3 bases from J, the gap between germline ends came to 10 bases. The CDR3 consists of 13 residues. CDR3 region: CASSVGMTDTQYF. In nucleotides, the CDR3 is TGTGCCAGCTCGGTCGGAATGACAGATACGCAGTATTTT.

This clonotype has ten or more counts. The chain couples TRBV7-8 to TRBJ2-4; no clear D. The ends were cut back, 5 bases at V and 0 bases at J, with 11 bases in the middle. Germline assignment: CDR1 SGHVS and CDR2 FQNEAQ. The CDR3 extends over 15 amino acids. The CDR3 region has the DNA TGTGCCAGCAGCCCCCATCGGCTAGCCAAAAACATTCAGTACTTC. Translating gives CASSPHRLAKNIQYF.

In this sample, this clonotype turned up many times. The chain combines TRBV3-1 with TRBJ2-7, with D unclear. Germline V gene data show CDR1 as LGHDT and CDR2 as YNNKEL (reference sequence). This CDR3 spans 17 amino acids. With 2 bases removed from V and 2 bases from J, the gap between germline ends came to 19 bases. The CDR3 loop reads CASSQRLGNGPTYEQYF. The CDR3, as DNA: TGTGCCAGCAGCCAACGTCTGGGAAACGGCCCCACCTACGAGCAGTACTTC.

V and J are TRBV24-1 and TRBJ2-6; unclear D gene. Between the trimmed V and J ends, which lost 0 bases and 0 bases, there was a span of 8 bases. CDR3 size: 17 residues. In germline, CDR1 is KGHDR, CDR2 SFDVKD. CDR3 sequence: CATSDLRQLSGANVLTF. CDR3 in DNA: TGTGCCACCAGTGATTTGAGGCAGCTCTCTGGGGCCAACGTCCTGACTTTC.

At least ten counts were recorded for this clonotype. The chain carries TRBV3-1 and TRBJ2-3, with a possible D match to TRBD2 (6 bases). CDR1 and CDR2 (germline): LGHDT, YNNKEL (reference sequence). Trimming took off 8 bases at V and 2 bases at J, with 11 bases between the two ends. CDR3 length: 13 amino acids. CDR3 protein: CASGTGDTDTQYF. CDR3 in DNA: TGTGCCAGCGGGACTGGCGACACAGATACGCAGTATTTT.

The chain has TRBV5-1 and TRBJ2-3, with a possible D match to TRBD2 (5 bases). Germline V gives CDR1 SGHRS, CDR2 YFSETQ. Trimming removed 3 bases at V and 4 bases at J, with 12 bases between. The CDR3 covers 14 residues. In DNA form, the CDR3 reads TGCGCCAGCAGCTCCGGACTGAGTCCAGATACGCAGTATTTT. Residues: CASSSGLSPDTQYF.

The chain couples TRBV28 to TRBJ2-7; 8 positions match TRBD1. Germline CDR1 and CDR2: MDHEN and SYDVKM. After removal of 6 bases from V and 2 bases from J, the junction contained 6 bases not matched to a gene. This CDR3 comprises 14 residues. This CDR3 is CASRLRDRPYEQYF. The CDR3 coding sequence is TGTGCCAGCAGGCTCCGGGACAGGCCCTACGAGCAGTACTTC.

The chain carries TRBV18 and TRBJ2-6, with D hard to call. Germline V CDR1 and CDR2: KGHSH, LQKENI. The CDR3 extends over 14 amino acids. The V end lost 6 bases, the J end lost 0 bases, and 6 bases lay between the germline ends. The CDR3 region is CASSPGSGANVLTF. The CDR3 coding sequence is TGTGCCAGCTCTCCGGGCTCTGGGGCCAACGTCCTGACTTTC.

This clonotype was found many times. This chain joins TRBV12-3 or TRBV12-4 and TRBJ1-3, with D hard to call. The ends were cut back, 5 bases at V and 0 bases at J, with 11 bases in the middle. This CDR3 comprises 15 residues. The CDR3 is CASSPPRASGNTIYF. The CDR3 coding sequence is TGTGCCAGCAGTCCCCCCCGGGCCTCTGGAAACACCATATATTTT.

The rearrangement uses TRBV7-8 and TRBJ2-6; a weak D match, TRBD1 (5 bases). Germline-derived CDR1 and CDR2 are SGHVS and FQNEAQ. With 3 bases removed from V and 0 bases from J, the gap between germline ends came to 9 bases. CDR3 length: 16 amino acids. The CDR3 loop is CASSLITGSGANVLTF. CDR3 in DNA: TGTGCCAGCAGCTTGATAACAGGCTCTGGGGCCAACGTCCTGACTTTC.

V and J are TRBV9 and TRBJ1-2; D might be TRBD1 (6 bases). The CDR3 is made up of 13 amino acids. V was clipped by 2 bases and J by 3 bases, with 8 bases between them. Germline lookup yields CDR1 SGDLS and CDR2 YYNGEE. CDR3 sequence reads: CASSVEGDYGYTF. In DNA form, the CDR3 reads TGTGCCAGCAGCGTCGAGGGGGACTATGGCTACACCTTC.

This clonotype was seen at least ten times. The rearrangement joins TRBV6-1 to TRBJ2-7; D is ambiguous. This CDR3 contains 14 residues. Germline CDR1 and CDR2: MNHNS and SASEGT. V was cut by 1 base and J by 2 bases, with 9 bases left in between. CDR3 protein: CASSEEGPTYEQYF. CDR3 DNA: TGTGCCAGCAGTGAAGAGGGCCCAACCTACGAGCAGTACTTC.

This clonotype was counted ten times or more. The J gene is TRBJ1-2, the V gene TRBV27, with 9 bases aligning to TRBD1. This CDR3 contains 14 residues. The V gene's germline CDR1 is MNHEY and CDR2 SMNVEV (reference sequence). V lost 6 bases and J lost 1; bases outside the gene matches: 3. In nucleotides, the CDR3 is TGTGCCAGCAGAAGGACAGGGGATAACTATGGCTACACCTTC. Translating it yields CASRRTGDNYGYTF.

This clonotype was found a few times. V and J are TRBV10-3 and TRBJ2-6; TRBD1 aligns across 7 bases. V was clipped by 5 bases and J by 2 bases; unmatched bases: 3. The germline V gene has CDR1 ENHRY and CDR2 SYGVKD. The CDR3 runs to 15 residues. Here the CDR3 reads CAISTGETGANVLTF. The CDR3 coding sequence is TGTGCCATCAGTACAGGGGAAACTGGGGCCAACGTCCTGACTTTC.

The J gene is TRBJ2-4, the V gene TRBV5-1; D perhaps matches TRBD2 (6 bases). Germline V lookup: CDR1 SGHRS, CDR2 YFSETQ. This CDR3 contains 19 residues. The V end lost 0 bases, the J end lost 1 base, and 20 bases lay between the germline ends. CDR3 amino acids: CASSLGSISGLEAKNIQYF. The CDR3 DNA follows: TGCGCCAGCAGCTTGGGGTCTATTAGCGGACTGGAGGCCAAAAACATTCAGTACTTC.

This chain joins TRBV18 and TRBJ2-1; D possibly corresponds to TRBD1 (5 bases). This CDR3 has 16 residues. Germline V lookup: CDR1 KGHSH, CDR2 LQKENI. V was clipped by 5 bases and J by 0 bases, with 14 bases between them. CDR3 in amino acids: CASSGPPGSSYNEQFF. CDR3 sequence (DNA): TGTGCCAGCTCAGGACCCCCAGGGTCCTCCTACAATGAGCAGTTCTTC.

This clonotype was counted ten times or more. V and J are TRBV21-1 and TRBJ2-7; the DNA was not compared with TRBD1, the D call given in the table. TRBV21-1 is designated a pseudogene. The CDR3 loop spans 13 amino acids. The CDR3 DNA is TGTGCCAGCAGCTCGAGACAGGGCTACGAGCAGTACTTC. As protein: CASSSRQGYEQYF.

This clonotype was found many times. V usage is TRBV5-6 and J usage is TRBJ1-2, with 8 bases identical to TRBD1. Germline values: CDR1 SGHDT, CDR2 YYEEEE. The CDR3 has 13 residues. V lost 4 bases, J lost 8 bases, and 7 bases stayed unmatched. CDR3 sequence: CASSLQGAGGYTF. In DNA, the CDR3 is TGTGCCAGCAGCCTTCAGGGGGCTGGAGGCTACACCTTC.